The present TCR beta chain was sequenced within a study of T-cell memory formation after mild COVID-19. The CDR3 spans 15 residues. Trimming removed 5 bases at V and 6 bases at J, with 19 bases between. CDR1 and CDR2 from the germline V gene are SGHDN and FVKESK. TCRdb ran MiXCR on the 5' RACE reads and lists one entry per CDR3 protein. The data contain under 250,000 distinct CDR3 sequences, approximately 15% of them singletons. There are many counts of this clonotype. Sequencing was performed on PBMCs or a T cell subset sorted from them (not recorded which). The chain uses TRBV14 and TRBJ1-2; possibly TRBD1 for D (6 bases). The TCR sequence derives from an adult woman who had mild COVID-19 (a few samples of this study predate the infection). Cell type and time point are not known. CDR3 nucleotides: TGTGCCAGCAGCAGATCCATCACAGGGTTCGATGGCTACACCTTC. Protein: CASSRSITGFDGYTF.